This TCR beta chain was sequenced during a study of T cell responses to AZD1222 COVID-19 vaccine (dated by TCRdb to 2020 to 2022). The study in broad terms: AZD1222 recipients given second doses at about 4 weeks or at about 12 weeks were pooled, since spike-specific TCR depth and breadth were not found to differ between the two schedules. TCR sequencing was performed for 230 to 250 trial participants, of whom 200 to 220 were given two doses of AZD1222 and around 25 were given two doses of MenACWY control vaccine. Trial participants were enrolled into age subgroups of 18-55, 56-69 and 70-plus years, which contained about 160, 30 and 59 TCR-sequenced participants, respectively.

The CDR3 regions of human TCRbeta chains were analyzed by immunosequencing. The authors' pipeline ran thus. TCRs in the repertoires were compared against a reference library of SARS-CoV-2-specific TCRs that had been generated with the MIRA antigen-specificity platform. Breadth was defined as the fraction of unique TCRs that were SARS-CoV-2-associated. Depth was defined as the fraction of total T cells that were SARS-CoV-2-associated. Each spike-specific TCR was assigned to its reactive spike region and to a CD4 or CD8 class using the MIRA data. Log10-transformed breadth and depth values were compared by one-way ANOVA with Sidak's multiple comparisons tests. Here the immuneACCESS table is served through TCRdb, limited to in-frame sequences with V and J called. Missing clones are a known gap in these copies; in checked studies unresolved V genes cover under half, and the rest lacks a known reason. The V and J calls and the clone size are those of that table, but D and trimming were determined from the DNA. The sample includes 200,000 or so clones, with roughly 88% observed a single time. The ten largest clones add up to 0.99% of the sample.

Note on this clone: There is no known antigen for this receptor. The record has no base qualities; no much larger clone is one base away.

On the study overall, not on this receptor specifically: Most participants were white British and females outnumbered males, and the authors suggested that clonal diversity may have been underestimated. Conclusions about previously exposed vaccinees were limited because only 5 or 6 AZD1222 recipients were SARS-CoV-2 seropositive at baseline. After two AZD1222 doses, spike-specific TCR breadth and depth were significantly higher than at day 0 and than in MenACWY recipients. Because no day 14 peak-response samples were available, the repertoires could be characterized only after the peak T cell response. The 56-69-year group was small, and its depth increase did not reach significance, likely because of low power. Reportedly, almost half of the unique spike-specific TCRs recognized epitopes lying outside the regions that are mutated in the B.1.351 and B.1.1.7 variants. The whole spike protein was spanned by vaccine-associated CD4 TCRs, and dominant responses were seen in regions 160-218 and 743-854.

For CDR1 and CDR2, the germline V gene (reference sequence) lists SGHNT and YYREEE. There are 12 amino acids in the CDR3, from cysteine to phenylalanine inclusive. The entry retains the CDR3 DNA only, 36 bases that are in frame from base 1. At the junction V is shortened by 2 bases and J by 4 bases, with 6 bases in between. The sample's time point label, in plain terms: baseline before first vaccination. Vaccinee samples were obtained from the UK trials COV001 and COV002, which included a single-blind randomized controlled phase 2/3 trial of AZD1222 (ChAdOx1 nCoV-19) in healthy adults. For TCRbeta chain sequencing, PBMC samples were collected from trial participants at day 0 and at day 28 after the second dose.

This sequence uses TRBV5-4 and TRBJ1-1, with the D segment identity uncertain. The sample was peripheral blood, taken on day 0 of AZD1222 vaccination. This sequence originates from an adult in good health. The DNA is as follows: TGTGCCAGCAGCTTAGAGGGCACTGAAGCTTTCTTT. The encoded protein is CASSLEGTEAFF.